The 7 T cell receptor beta chains below were found in one sample sequenced in a study of blood T cell repertoires in COVID-19. This table comes from immunoSEQ multiplex PCR, and its TCRdb copy is limited to in-frame clones, with some not included. This table has 240,000 or so clones, around 88% appearing once. The material sequenced was PBMCs or T cells enriched from blood (not recorded which). These receptors were obtained from a woman aged 40 to 50 with acute COVID-19.

The chain recombines TRBV5-1 with TRBJ2-7; D unresolved. Germline CDR1 reads SGHRS; CDR2 reads YFSETQ. The CDR3 consists of 17 residues. V lost 1 base and J 2 bases, leaving 19 bases between the germline ends. This chain's CDR3 is CASSLRDTPLYTYEQYF. The DNA of the CDR3 is TGCGCCAGCAGCTTGCGCGACACCCCCCTCTATACCTACGAGCAGTACTTC.

This chain connects TRBV29-1 to TRBJ2-5; D is possibly TRBD2 (6 bases). V lost 0 bases to trimming and J lost 5 bases, with 16 bases between them. In germline, CDR1 is SQVTM, CDR2 ANQGSEA. CDR3 length: 15 residues. The CDR3 spells CSVEDLTGAPETQYF. As DNA, the CDR3 is TGCAGCGTTGAAGATCTGACGGGAGCCCCGGAGACCCAGTACTTC.

The chain recombines TRBV11-1 with TRBJ1-1, with TRBD1 as a possible D gene (6 bases). Germline V CDR1 and CDR2: SGHAT, FQDESV (reference sequence). The CDR3 contains 13 residues. V was cut by 5 bases and J by 6 bases, with 13 bases left in between. The CDR3 sequence: CASSDTGRAEAFF. The CDR3 region has the DNA TGTGCCAGCAGCGACACAGGGAGGGCTGAAGCTTTCTTT.

CDR3 bases: TGTGCCAGCAGTACAGGGGGCCGGGACAATCAGCCCCAGCATTTT. Translated: CASSTGGRDNQPQHF. V is TRBV27 and J is TRBJ1-5; 9 positions match TRBD1. V trimming: 5 bases; J trimming: 3 bases; junction bases outside the gene matches: 5. The CDR3 has 15 amino acids. From germline, CDR1 is MNHEY and CDR2 SMNVEV (reference sequence).

J is TRBJ2-3 and V is TRBV19, with 15 bases fitting TRBD2. The germline CDR1 and CDR2 sequences are LNHDA and SQIVND (reference sequence). There are 16 residues in the CDR3. The V segment lost 5 bases and the J segment 2 bases; nucleotides outside the gene matches: 2. The CDR3 reads CASSGLAGGTTDTQYF. As DNA, the CDR3 is TGTGCCAGTAGTGGACTAGCGGGAGGGACCACAGATACGCAGTATTTT. Supplemented by reference TRBV19 and TRBJ2-3, the full variable domain reads DGGITQSPKYLFRKEGQNVTLSCEQNLNHDAMYWYRQDPGQGLRLIYYSQIVNDFQKGDIAEGYSVSREKKESFPLTVTSAQKNPTAFYLCASSGLAGGTTDTQYFGPGTRLTVL.

This chain joins TRBV6-5 and TRBJ2-1; the D gene is possibly TRBD1 (6 bases). Germline CDR1 reads MNHEY; CDR2 reads SVGAGI. V was shortened by 6 bases and J by 7 bases, with 13 bases between the two germline ends. CDR3 length equals 13 residues. The CDR3 loop is CASSLNRENEQFF. The CDR3, as DNA: TGTGCCAGCAGCCTGAACAGGGAGAATGAGCAGTTCTTC.

The chain combines TRBV4-2 with TRBJ1-3, with D possibly matching TRBD1 (6 bases). The length of the CDR3 is 15 residues. V lost 4 bases to trimming and J lost 4 bases, with 14 bases between them. Per the germline V gene, CDR1 is LGHNA and CDR2 is YNFKEQ. The CDR3, as DNA: TGTGCCAGCAGCCTTGCAAACAGGGACGGAAACACCATATATTTT. It encodes CASSLANRDGNTIYF.